Here is one T cell receptor beta chain with its context. Other DNA sequences in the sample encode the same CDR3. The PCR had 60 Vbeta and 13 Jbeta primers. TCRdb keeps only in-frame clones here, not all; method: immunoSEQ multiplex PCR. The sample holds 150,000 to 200,000 clones; about 76% are singletons and the top ten take 2.6%. These data come from a study of cytomegalovirus exposure and HLA in healthy donors. The CDR3 is made up of 12 amino acids. Trimming removed 4 bases at V and 2 bases at J, with 5 bases between. The germline V gene has CDR1 SGHDT and CDR2 YYEEEE. The receptor was derived from a woman aged 40 to 55 in good health and CMV-seropositive. The V call is TRBV5-6, the J call TRBJ2-3; D may be TRBD2 (5 bases). The sequenced sample was PBMCs. The CDR3 reads CASSRDTDTQYF. CDR3 in DNA: TGTGCCAGCAGCCGGGACACAGATACGCAGTATTTT.